This T cell receptor beta chain is drawn from a study of blood T cell repertoires in COVID-19. Across the whole study: Donors in the United States, Italy and Spain gave samples during acute or convalescent COVID-19. PBMCs, B-cell-depleted T cells, or T cells provided the cDNA or gDNA that made up the material.

Trimming removed 5 bases from V and 9 bases from J; junction bases left unmatched: 10. Germline lookup yields CDR1 SEHNR and CDR2 FQNEAQ (reference sequence). This CDR3 comprises 17 residues. Repertoires were generated with immunoSEQ multiplex PCR, while TCRdb's copy carries only in-frame clones and drops some. The data contain about 420,000 clones, 80% to 90% of them singletons. Sequences were obtained from peripheral blood. The source is a man aged 18 to 35 with COVID-19, enrolled during active disease. The chain couples TRBV7-9 to TRBJ2-2; TRBD2 matches 15 bases. The CDR3: CASSPGTSGRSSRELFF. CDR3 coding DNA: TGTGCCAGCAGCCCCGGGACTAGCGGGAGGTCTAGCAGGGAGCTGTTTTTT.